Sequencing of this T cell receptor beta chain was carried out in a study of tumor-infiltrating lymphocytes in primary liver carcinoma. They got blood RNA out of unsorted whole blood and also pulled out germline DNA. Study results and limitations: Tumor tissue displayed a significantly greater top-250-clone fraction than blood (p = 0.039).

V lost 2 bases and J 5 bases, leaving 14 bases between the germline ends. Germline CDR1 and CDR2: SGHRS and YFSETQ. The CDR3 is made up of 14 amino acids. This clonotype was found a few times. Antigen unknown. Total RNA amounting to 500 ng was the source from which TCR beta cDNA was made with a constant-region primer. Nested multiplex PCR, run for three rounds with slightly modified ARM-PCR, yielded TCR beta libraries. Both of the initial two PCR rounds ran for about 11 cycles and employed TRBV1-TRBV30 forward primers alongside a C-beta reverse primer. TCRdb reprocessed the multiplex PCR reads with MiXCR, giving one entry per CDR3 protein. The sample has 330,000 or so distinct CDR3 sequences; less than 70% are singletons.

This clonotype was sampled from a man aged 40-55 years with primary liver carcinoma and hepatitis B virus infection. This sequence joins TRBV5-1 and TRBJ2-7; D is unclear. The source material was peripheral blood. The CDR3: CASSLNDHIHEQYF. The CDR3, as DNA: TGCGCCAGCAGCTTAAATGACCACATCCACGAGCAGTACTTC.